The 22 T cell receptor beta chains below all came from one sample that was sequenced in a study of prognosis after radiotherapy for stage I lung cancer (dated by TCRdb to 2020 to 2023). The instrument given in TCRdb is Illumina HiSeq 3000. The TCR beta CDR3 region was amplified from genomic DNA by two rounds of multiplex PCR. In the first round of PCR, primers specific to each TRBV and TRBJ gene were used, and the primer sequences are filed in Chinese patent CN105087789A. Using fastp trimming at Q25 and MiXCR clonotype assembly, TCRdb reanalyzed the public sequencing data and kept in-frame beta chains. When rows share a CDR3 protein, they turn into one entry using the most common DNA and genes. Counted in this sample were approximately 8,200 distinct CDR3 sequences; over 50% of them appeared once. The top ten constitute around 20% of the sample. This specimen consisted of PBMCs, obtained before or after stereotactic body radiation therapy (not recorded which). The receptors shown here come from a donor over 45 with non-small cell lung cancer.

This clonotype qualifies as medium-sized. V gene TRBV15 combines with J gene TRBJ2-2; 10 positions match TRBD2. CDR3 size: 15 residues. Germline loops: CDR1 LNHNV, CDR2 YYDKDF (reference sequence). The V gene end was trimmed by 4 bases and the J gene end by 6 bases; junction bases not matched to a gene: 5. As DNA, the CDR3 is TGTGCCACCAGCACCAGACTAGCGGGTGCCGGGGAGCTGTTTTTT. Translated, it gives CATSTRLAGAGELFF.

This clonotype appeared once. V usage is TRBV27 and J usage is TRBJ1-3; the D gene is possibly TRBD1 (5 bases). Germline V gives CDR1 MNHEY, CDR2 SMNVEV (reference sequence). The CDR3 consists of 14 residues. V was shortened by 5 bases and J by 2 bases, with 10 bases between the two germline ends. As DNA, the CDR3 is TGTGCCAGCAGTGGAGGGGTGACTGGAAACACCATATATTTT. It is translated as CASSGGVTGNTIYF.

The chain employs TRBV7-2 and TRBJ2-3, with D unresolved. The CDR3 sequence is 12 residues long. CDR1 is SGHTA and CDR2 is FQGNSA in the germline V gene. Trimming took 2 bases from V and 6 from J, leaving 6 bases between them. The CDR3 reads CASSLTRDTQYF. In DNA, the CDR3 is TGTGCCAGCAGCTTAACTCGGGATACGCAGTATTTT.

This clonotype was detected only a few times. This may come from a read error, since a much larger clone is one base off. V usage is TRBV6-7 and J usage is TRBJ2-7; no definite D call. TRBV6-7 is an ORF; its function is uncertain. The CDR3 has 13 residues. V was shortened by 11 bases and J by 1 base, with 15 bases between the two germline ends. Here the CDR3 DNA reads TGTGCCGTAAAGATCAGACATTCCTACGAGCAGTACTTC. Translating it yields CAVKIRHSYEQYF.

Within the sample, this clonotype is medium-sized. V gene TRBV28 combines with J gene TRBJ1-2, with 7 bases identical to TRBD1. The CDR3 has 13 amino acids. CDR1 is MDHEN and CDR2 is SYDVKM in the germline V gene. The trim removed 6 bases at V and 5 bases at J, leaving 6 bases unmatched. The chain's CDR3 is CASRPGTAYGYTF. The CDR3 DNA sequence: TGTGCCAGCAGGCCCGGGACAGCGTATGGCTACACCTTC.

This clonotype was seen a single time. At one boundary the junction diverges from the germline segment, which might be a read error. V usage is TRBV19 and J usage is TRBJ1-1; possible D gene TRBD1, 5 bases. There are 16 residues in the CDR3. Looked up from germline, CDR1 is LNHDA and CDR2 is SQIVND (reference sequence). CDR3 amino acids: CASSVRTWLVNTEPFF. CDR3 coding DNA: TGTGCCAGTAGTGTGAGGACATGGTTAGTGAACACTGAACCTTTCTTT.

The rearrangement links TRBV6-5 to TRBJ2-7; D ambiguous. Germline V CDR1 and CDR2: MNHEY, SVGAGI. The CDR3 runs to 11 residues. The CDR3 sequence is CNSSYLSEQYF. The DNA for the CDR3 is TGTAACAGCAGTTACCTGAGCGAGCAGTACTTC.

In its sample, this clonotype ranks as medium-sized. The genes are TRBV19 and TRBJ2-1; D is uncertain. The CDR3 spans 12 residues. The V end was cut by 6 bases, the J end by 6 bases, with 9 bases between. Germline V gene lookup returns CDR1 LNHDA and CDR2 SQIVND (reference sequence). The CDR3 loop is CASSALRNEQFF. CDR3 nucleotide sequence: TGTGCCAGTAGCGCACTTCGCAATGAGCAGTTCTTC.

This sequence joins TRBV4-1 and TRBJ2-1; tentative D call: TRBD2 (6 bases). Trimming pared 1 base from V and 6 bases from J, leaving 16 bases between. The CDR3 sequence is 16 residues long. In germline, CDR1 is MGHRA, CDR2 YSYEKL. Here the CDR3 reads CASSQVSGSGSNEQFF. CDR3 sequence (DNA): TGCGCCAGCAGCCAAGTTTCCGGGAGTGGCTCCAATGAGCAGTTCTTC.

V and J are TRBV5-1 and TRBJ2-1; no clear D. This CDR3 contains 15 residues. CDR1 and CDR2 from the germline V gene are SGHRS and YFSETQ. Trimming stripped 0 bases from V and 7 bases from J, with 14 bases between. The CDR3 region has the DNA TGCGCCAGCAGCTTGGTTACTGGACGGCATAATGAGCAGTTCTTC. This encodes CASSLVTGRHNEQFF.

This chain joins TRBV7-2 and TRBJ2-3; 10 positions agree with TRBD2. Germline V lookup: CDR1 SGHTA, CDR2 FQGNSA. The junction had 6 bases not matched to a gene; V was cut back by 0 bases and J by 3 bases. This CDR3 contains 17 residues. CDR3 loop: CASSLAPSGSGTDTQYF. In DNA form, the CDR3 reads TGTGCCAGCAGCTTAGCCCCTAGCGGGAGCGGGACAGATACGCAGTATTTT.

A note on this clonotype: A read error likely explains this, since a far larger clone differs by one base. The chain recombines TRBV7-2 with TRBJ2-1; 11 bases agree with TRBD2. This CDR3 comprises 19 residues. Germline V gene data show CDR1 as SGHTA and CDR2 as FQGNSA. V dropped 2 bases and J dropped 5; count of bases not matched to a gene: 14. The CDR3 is CASSLTGLAVGLRNNEQFF. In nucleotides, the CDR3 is TGTGCCAGCAGCTTAACGGGACTAGCGGTAGGCCTGAGGAACAATGAGCAGTTCTTC.

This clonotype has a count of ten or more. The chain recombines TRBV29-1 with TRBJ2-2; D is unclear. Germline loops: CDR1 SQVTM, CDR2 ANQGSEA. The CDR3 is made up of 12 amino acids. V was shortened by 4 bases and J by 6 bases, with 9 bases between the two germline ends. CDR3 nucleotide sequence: TGCAGCGTTGGCCAGGCCCCCGGGGAGCTGTTTTTT. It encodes CSVGQAPGELFF.

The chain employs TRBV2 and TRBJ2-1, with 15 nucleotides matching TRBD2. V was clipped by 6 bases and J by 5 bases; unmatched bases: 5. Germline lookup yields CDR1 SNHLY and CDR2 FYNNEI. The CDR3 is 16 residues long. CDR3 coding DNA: TGTGCCAGCAGGGAGGGACTAGCGGGAGGAAACAATGAGCAGTTCTTC. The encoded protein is CASREGLAGGNNEQFF.

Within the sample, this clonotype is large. The CDR3 sequence: CSAMAGKGNYGYTF. The DNA of the CDR3 is TGCAGTGCTATGGCAGGGAAGGGTAACTATGGCTACACCTTC. The chain combines TRBV20-1 with TRBJ1-2, with a weak D call TRBD1 (5 bases). Germline lookup yields CDR1 DFQATT and CDR2 SNEGSKA (reference sequence). V was shortened by 4 bases and J by 1 base, with 13 bases between the two germline ends. The CDR3 spans 14 residues.

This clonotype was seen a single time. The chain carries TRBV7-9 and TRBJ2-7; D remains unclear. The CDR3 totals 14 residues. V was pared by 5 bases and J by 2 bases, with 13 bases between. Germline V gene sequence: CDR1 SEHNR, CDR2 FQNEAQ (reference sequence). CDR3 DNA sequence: TGTGCCAGCAGCCTCCCGGGCCACCCCTACGAGCAGTACTTC. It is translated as CASSLPGHPYEQYF.

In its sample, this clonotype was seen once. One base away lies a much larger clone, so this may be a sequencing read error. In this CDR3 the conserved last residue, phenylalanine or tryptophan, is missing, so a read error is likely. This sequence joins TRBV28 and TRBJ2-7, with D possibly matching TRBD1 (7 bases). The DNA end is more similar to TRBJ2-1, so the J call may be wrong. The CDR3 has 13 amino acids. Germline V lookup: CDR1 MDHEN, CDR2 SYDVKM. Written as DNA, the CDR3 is TGTGCCAGCAACCTGGGACAGACTAGGGAGCAGTTCTTA. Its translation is CASNLGQTREQFL.

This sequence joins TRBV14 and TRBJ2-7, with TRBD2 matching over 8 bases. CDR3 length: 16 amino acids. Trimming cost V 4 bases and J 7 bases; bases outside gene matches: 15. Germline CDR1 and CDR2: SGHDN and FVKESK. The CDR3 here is CASSPDGTGRDREQYF. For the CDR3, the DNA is TGTGCCAGCAGCCCCGACGGAACCGGGAGGGATCGGGAGCAGTACTTC.

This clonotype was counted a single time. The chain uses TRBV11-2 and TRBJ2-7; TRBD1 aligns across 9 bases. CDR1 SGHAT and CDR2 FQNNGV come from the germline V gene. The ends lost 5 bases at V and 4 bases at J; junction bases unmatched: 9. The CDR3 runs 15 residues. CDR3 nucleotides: TGTGCCAGCAGCCTCCGGGACAGGGATCTGTACGAGCAGTACTTC. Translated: CASSLRDRDLYEQYF.

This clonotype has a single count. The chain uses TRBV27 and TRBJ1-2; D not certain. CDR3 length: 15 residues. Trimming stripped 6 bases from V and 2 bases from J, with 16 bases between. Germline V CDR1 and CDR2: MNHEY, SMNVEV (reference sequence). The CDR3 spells CASRNAEGPNYGYTF. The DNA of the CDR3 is TGTGCCAGCAGAAATGCAGAGGGCCCCAACTATGGCTACACCTTC.

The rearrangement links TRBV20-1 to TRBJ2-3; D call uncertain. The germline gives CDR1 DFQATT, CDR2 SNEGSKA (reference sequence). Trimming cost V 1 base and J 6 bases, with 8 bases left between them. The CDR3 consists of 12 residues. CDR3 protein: CSARGSCDTQYF. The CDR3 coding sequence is TGCAGTGCTAGAGGTTCATGTGATACGCAGTATTTT.

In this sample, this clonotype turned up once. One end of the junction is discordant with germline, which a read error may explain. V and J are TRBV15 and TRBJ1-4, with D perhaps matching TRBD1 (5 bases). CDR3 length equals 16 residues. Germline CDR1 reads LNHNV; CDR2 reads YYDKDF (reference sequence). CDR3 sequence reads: CDTSSDAGGFVEKLFF. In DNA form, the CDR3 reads TGTGACACCAGCAGCGATGCGGGGGGGTTTGTTGAAAAACTGTTTTTT.